This TCR beta chain was recorded in a study of blood T cell repertoires in COVID-19. Repertoires were generated with immunoSEQ multiplex PCR, while TCRdb's copy carries only in-frame clones and drops some. The sample carries about 350,000 clones, 88% recorded once. Germline V lookup: CDR1 MNHEY, CDR2 SMNVEV (reference sequence). The CDR3 has 16 residues. Trimming removed 2 bases at V and 3 bases at J, with 16 bases between. The sequence derives from a woman aged 70 to 79 with COVID-19, enrolled during active disease. The chain recombines TRBV27 with TRBJ1-1; possibly TRBD1 for D (5 bases). The source material was peripheral blood. CDR3 nucleotide sequence: TGTGCCAGCAGTTTAAGGCAGGGCAATTGGGACACTGAAGCTTTCTTT. Its translation: CASSLRQGNWDTEAFF.